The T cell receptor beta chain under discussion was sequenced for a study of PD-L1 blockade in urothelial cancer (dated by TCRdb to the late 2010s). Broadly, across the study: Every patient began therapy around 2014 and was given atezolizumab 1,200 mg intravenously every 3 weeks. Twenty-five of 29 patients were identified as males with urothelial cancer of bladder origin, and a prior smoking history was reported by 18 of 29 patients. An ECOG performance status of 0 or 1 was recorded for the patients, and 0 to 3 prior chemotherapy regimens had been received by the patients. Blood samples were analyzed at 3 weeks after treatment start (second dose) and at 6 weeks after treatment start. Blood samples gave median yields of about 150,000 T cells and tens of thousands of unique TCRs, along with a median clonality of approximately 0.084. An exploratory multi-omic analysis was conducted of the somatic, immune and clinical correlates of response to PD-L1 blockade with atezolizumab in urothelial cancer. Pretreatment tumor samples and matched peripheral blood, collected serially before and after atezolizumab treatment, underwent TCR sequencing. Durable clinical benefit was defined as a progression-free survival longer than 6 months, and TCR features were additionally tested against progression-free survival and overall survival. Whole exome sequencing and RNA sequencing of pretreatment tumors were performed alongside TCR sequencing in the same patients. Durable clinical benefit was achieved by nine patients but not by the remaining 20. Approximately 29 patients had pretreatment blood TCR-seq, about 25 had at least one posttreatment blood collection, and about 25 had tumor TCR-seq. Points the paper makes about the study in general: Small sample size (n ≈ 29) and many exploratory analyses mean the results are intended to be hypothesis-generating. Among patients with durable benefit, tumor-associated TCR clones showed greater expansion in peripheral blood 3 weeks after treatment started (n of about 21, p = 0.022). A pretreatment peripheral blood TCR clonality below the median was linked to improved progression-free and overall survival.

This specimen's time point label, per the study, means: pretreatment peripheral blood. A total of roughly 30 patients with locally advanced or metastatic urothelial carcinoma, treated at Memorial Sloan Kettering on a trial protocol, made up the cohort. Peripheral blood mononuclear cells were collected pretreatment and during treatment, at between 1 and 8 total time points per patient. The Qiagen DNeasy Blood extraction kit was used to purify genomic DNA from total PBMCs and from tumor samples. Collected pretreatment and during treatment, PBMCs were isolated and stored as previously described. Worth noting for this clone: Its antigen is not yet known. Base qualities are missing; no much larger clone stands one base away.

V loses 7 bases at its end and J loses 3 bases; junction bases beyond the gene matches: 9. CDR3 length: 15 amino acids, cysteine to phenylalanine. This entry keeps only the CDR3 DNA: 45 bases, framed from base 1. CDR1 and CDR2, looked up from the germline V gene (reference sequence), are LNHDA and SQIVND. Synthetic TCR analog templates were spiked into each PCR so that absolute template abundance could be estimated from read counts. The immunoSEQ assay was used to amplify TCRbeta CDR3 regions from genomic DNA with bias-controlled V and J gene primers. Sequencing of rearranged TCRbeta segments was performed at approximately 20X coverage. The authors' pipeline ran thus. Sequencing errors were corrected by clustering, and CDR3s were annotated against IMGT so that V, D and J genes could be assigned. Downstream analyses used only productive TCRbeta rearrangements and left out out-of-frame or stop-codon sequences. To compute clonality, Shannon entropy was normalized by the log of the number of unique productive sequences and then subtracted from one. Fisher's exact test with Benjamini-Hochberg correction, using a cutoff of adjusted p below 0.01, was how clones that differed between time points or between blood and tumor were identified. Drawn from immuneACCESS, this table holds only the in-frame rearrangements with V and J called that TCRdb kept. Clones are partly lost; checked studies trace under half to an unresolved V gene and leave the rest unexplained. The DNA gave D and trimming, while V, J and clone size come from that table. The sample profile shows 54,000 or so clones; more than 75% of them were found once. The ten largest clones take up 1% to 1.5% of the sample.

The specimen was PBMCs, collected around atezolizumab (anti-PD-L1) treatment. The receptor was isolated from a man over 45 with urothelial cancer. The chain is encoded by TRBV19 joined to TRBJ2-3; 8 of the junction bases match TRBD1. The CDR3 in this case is CASTVTGAPTDTQYF. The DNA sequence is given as TGTGCCAGTACTGTGACAGGGGCTCCAACAGATACGCAGTATTTT.